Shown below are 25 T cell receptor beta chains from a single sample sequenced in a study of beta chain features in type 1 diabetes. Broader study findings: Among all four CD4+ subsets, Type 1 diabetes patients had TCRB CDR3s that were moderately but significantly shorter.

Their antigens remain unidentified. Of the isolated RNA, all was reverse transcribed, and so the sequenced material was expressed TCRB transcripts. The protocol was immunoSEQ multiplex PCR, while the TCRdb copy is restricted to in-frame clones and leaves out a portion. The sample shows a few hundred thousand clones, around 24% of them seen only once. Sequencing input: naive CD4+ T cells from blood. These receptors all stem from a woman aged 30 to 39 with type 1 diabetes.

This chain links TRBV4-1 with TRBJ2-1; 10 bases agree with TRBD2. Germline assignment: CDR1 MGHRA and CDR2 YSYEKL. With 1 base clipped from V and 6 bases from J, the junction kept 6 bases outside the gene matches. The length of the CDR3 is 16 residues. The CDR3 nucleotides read TGCGCCAGCAGCCAAGGCCAACTAGCGGGAATCAATGAGCAGTTCTTC. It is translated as CASSQGQLAGINEQFF.

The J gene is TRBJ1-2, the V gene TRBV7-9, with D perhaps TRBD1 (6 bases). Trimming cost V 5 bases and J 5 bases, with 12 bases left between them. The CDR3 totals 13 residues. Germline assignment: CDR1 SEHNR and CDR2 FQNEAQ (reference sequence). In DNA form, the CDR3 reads TGTGCCAGCAGCCGCCTGGGGACATATGGCTACACCTTC. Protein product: CASSRLGTYGYTF.

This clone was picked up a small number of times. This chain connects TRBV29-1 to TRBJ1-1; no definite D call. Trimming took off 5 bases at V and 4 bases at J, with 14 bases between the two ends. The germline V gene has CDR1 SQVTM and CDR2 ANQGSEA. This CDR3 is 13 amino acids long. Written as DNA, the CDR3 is TGCAGCGTTTTTGCGATGGAGGGCACTGAAGCTTTCTTT. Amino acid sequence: CSVFAMEGTEAFF.

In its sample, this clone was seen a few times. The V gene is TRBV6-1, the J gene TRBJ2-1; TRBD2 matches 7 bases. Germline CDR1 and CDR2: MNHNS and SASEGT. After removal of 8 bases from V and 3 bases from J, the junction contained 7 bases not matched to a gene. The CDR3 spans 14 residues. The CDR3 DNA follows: TGTGCCAGCGACGCGGGAGTTGACTACAATGAGCAGTTCTTC. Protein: CASDAGVDYNEQFF.

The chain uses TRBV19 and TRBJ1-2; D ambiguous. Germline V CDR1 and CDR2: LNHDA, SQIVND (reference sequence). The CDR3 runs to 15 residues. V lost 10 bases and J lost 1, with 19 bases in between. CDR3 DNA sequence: TGTGCCACCACGGAGAGTGCGGGGAATAACTATGGCTACACCTTC. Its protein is CATTESAGNNYGYTF.

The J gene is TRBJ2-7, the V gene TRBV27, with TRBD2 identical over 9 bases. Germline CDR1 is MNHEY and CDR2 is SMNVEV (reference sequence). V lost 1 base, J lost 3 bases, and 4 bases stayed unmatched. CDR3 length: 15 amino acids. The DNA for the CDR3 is TGTGCCAGCAGTTTATGGGGTAGCGGGAGCTACGAGCAGTACTTC. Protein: CASSLWGSGSYEQYF.

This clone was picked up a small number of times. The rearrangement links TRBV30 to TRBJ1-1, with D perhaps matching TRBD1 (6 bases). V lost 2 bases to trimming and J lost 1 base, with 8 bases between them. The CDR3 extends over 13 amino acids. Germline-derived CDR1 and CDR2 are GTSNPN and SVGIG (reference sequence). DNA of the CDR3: TGTGCCTGGAGTATACAGGGGAACACTGAAGCTTTCTTT. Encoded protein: CAWSIQGNTEAFF.

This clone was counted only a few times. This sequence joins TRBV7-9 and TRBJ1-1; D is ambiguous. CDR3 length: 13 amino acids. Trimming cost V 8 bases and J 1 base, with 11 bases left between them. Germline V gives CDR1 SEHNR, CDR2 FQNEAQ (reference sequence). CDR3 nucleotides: TGTGCCAGCGAGTGGAGACCGAACACTGAAGCTTTCTTT. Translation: CASEWRPNTEAFF.

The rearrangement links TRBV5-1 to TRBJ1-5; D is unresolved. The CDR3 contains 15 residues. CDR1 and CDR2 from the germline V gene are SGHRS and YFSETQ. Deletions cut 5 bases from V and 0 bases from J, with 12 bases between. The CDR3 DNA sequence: TGCGCCAGCAGTGTTTTCGGTGATAGCAATCAGCCCCAGCATTTT. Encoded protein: CASSVFGDSNQPQHF.

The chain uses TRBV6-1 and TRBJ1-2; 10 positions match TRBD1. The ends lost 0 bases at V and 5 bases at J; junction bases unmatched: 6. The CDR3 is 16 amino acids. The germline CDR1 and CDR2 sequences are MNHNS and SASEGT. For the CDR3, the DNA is TGTGCCAGCAGTGAAGCGCCCAGACAGGGGGCATATGGCTACACCTTC. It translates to CASSEAPRQGAYGYTF.

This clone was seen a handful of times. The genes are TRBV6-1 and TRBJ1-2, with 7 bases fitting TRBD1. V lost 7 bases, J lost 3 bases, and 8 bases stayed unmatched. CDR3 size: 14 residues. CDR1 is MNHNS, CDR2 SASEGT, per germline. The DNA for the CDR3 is TGTGCCAGCAAGAACAAGGGGGCTGACTATGGCTACACCTTC. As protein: CASKNKGADYGYTF.

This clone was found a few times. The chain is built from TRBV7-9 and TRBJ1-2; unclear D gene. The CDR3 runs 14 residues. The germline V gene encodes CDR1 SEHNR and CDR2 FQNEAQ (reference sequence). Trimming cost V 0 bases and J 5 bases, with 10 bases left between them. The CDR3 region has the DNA TGTGCCAGCAGCTTAGCCTTAGGGAGTTATGGCTACACCTTC. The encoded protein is CASSLALGSYGYTF.

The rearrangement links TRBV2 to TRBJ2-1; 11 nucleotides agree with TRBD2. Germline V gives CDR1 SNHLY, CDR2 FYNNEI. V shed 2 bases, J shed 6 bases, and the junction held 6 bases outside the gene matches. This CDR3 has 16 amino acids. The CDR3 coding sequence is TGTGCCAGCAGTGAATTGGGGACTAGCGGATTCAATGAGCAGTTCTTC. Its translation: CASSELGTSGFNEQFF.

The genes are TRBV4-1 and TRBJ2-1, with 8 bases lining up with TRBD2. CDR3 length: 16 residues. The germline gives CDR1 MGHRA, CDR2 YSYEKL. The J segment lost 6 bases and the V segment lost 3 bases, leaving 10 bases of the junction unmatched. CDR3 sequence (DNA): TGCGCCAGCAGCCAGACGACTAGCGCATCTTCCAATGAGCAGTTCTTC. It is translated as CASSQTTSASSNEQFF.

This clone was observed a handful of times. Here the CDR3 reads CASSLGQEFDEQYF. In DNA, the CDR3 is TGCGCCAGCAGCTTGGGACAGGAGTTTGACGAGCAGTACTTC. The gene calls are TRBV5-1 and TRBJ2-7, with TRBD1 as a possible D gene (6 bases). The CDR3 is made up of 14 amino acids. The germline CDR1 and CDR2 sequences are SGHRS and YFSETQ. Trimming cost V 0 bases and J 5 bases, with 12 bases left between them.

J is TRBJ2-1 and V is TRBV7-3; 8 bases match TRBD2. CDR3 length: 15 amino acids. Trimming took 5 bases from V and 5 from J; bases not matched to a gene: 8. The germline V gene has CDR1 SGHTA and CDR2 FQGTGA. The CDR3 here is CASSPQAGANNEQFF. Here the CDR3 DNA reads TGTGCCAGCAGCCCGCAAGCGGGAGCTAACAATGAGCAGTTCTTC.

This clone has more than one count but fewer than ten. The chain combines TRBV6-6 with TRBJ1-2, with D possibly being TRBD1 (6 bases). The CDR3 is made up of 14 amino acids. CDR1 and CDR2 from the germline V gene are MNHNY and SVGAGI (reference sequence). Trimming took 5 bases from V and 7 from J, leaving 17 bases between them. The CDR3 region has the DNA TGTGCCAGCAGTACCCCACAGGGAGTACGTGGCTACACCTTC. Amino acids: CASSTPQGVRGYTF.

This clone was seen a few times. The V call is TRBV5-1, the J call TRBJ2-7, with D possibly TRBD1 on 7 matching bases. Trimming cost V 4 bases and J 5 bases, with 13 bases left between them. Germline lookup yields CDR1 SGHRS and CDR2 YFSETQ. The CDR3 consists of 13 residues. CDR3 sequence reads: CASSPRGVHEQYF. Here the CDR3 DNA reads TGCGCCAGCAGCCCCAGGGGGGTCCACGAGCAGTACTTC. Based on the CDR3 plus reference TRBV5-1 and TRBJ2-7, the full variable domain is KAGVTQTPRYLIKTRGQQVTLSCSPISGHRSVSWYQQTPGQGLQFLFEYFSETQRNKGNFPGRFSGRQFSNSRSEMNVSTLELGDSALYLCASSPRGVHEQYFGPGTRLTVT.

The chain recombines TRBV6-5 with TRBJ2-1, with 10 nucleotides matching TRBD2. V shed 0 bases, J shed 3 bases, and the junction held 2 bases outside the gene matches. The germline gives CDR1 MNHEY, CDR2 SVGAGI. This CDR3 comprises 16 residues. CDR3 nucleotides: TGTGCCAGCAGTTACTCTGGACTAGCGGTCTACAATGAGCAGTTCTTC. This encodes CASSYSGLAVYNEQFF.

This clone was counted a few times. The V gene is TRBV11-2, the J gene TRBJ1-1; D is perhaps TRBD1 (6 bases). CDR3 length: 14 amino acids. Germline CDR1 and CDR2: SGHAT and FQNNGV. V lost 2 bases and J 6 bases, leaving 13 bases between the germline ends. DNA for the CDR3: TGTGCCAGCAGCTTAATCCAGGGGCCCCCTGAAGCTTTCTTT. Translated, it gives CASSLIQGPPEAFF.

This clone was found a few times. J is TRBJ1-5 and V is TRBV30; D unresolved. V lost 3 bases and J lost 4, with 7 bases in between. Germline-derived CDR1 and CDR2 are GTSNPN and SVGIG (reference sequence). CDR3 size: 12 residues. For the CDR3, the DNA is TGTGCCTGGAGCGCAGGAAATCAGCCCCAGCATTTT. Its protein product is CAWSAGNQPQHF.

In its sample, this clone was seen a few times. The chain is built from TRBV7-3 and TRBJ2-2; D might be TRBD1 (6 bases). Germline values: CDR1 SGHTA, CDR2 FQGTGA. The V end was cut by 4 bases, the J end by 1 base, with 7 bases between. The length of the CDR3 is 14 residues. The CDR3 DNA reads TGTGCCAGCAGCTCACAGGGGAACACCGGGGAGCTGTTTTTT. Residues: CASSSQGNTGELFF.

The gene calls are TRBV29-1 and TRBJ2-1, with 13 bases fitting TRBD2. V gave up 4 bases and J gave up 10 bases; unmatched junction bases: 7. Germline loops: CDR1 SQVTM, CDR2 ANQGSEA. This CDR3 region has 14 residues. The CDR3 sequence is CSVAGLAGPDEQFF. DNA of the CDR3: TGCAGCGTTGCGGGACTAGCGGGACCTGACGAGCAGTTCTTC.

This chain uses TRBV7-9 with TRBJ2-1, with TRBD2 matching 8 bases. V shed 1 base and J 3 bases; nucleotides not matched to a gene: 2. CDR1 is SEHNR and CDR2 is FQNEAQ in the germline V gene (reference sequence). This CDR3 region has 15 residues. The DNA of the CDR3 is TGTGCCAGCAGCTTAGACGGGAGGGGCTACAATGAGCAGTTCTTC. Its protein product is CASSLDGRGYNEQFF.

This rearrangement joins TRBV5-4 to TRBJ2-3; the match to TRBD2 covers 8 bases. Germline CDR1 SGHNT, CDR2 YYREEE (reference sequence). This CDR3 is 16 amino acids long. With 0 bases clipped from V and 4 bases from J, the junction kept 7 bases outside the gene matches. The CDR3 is CASSLVSGGPPDTQYF. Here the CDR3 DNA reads TGTGCCAGCAGCTTGGTTTCGGGAGGGCCTCCAGATACGCAGTATTTT.